The clone carrying this T cell receptor beta chain was recorded many times. These data belong to a study of T cells in Graves' hyperthyroidism and ophthalmopathy. TCR beta CDR3 regions were amplified from RNA transcripts. Initially, a first-round RT-PCR of the TCR CDR3 employed the HTBI primer set. MiXCR was run by TCRdb on the multiplex PCR reads, yielding one entry per CDR3 protein. The sample records approximately 640,000 distinct CDR3 sequences, roughly a sixth being singletons. Hyperthyroidism patients were newly diagnosed, had disease duration under 2 months, and were aged 18 to 65 years. About 10 ml fresh peripheral blood yielded the PBMCs. This CDR3 comprises 16 residues. With 0 bases removed from V and 4 bases from J, the gap between germline ends came to 15 bases. Germline V CDR1 and CDR2: ENHRY, SYGVKD.

The TCR sequence derives from a man aged 50 or older with Graves' hyperthyroidism. The chain employs TRBV10-3 and TRBJ1-2, with D maybe TRBD1 (6 bases). The specimen was blood. CDR3 loop: CAISESGPGDTYGYTF. CDR3 nucleotides: TGTGCCATCAGTGAGTCTGGCCCAGGGGATACCTATGGCTACACCTTC.